The next 4 T cell receptor beta chains were all read from a single sample in a study of blood T cell repertoires in COVID-19. The repertoire was sequenced with immunoSEQ multiplex PCR; TCRdb's copy has only in-frame clones and lacks some. The top ten clones hold around 5% of a sample with tens of thousands of clones, around four fifths of them seen once. The specimen was peripheral blood. The source of these receptors is a man aged 50 to 59 with active COVID-19.

This clone has more than one count but fewer than ten. The J gene is TRBJ2-3, the V gene TRBV2; possibly TRBD1 for D (6 bases). The CDR3 consists of 13 residues. Germline-derived CDR1 and CDR2 are SNHLY and FYNNEI. The germline V and J ends were trimmed by 8 bases and 6 bases, with 15 bases remaining between them. CDR3 DNA sequence: TGTGCCAGCGGCTCAGACAGGACCGATACGCAGTATTTT. This gives the protein CASGSDRTDTQYF. Based on the CDR3 plus reference TRBV2 and TRBJ2-3, the full variable domain is EPEVTQTPSHQVTQMGQEVILRCVPISNHLYFYWYRQILGQKVEFLVSFYNNEISEKSEIFDDQFSVERPDGSNFTLKIRSTKLEDSAMYFCASGSDRTDTQYFGPGTRLTVL.

V and J are TRBV12-3 or TRBV12-4 and TRBJ1-6; D is uncertain. With 8 bases removed from V and 8 bases from J, the gap between germline ends came to 13 bases. CDR3 size: 13 residues. CDR3 sequence reads: CASSPLGDSPLHF. DNA of the CDR3: TGTGCCAGCTCCCCCCTCGGGGATTCACCCCTCCACTTT.

The sample holds a few counts of this clone. Written as DNA, the CDR3 is TGTGCCAGCAGCGGTTTACTAAGGGACAGGGGTTTCGAGCAGTACTTC. This codes for CASSGLLRDRGFEQYF. The chain has TRBV4-2 and TRBJ2-7; 10 nucleotides agree with TRBD1. Trimming at V came to 5 bases and at J to 6 bases, leaving 13 bases not matched to a gene. The CDR3 spans 16 residues. Germline loops: CDR1 LGHNA, CDR2 YNFKEQ.

The chain uses TRBV2 and TRBJ2-5; 12 bases line up with TRBD2. CDR1 is SNHLY and CDR2 is FYNNEI in the germline V gene. The CDR3 contains 15 residues. The J segment lost 4 bases and the V segment lost 6 bases, leaving 6 bases of the junction unmatched. CDR3 nucleotide sequence: TGTGCCAGCAGAGCTAAGGGACTAGCGGGAGAGACCCAGTACTTC. As protein: CASRAKGLAGETQYF.